This T cell receptor beta chain stems from a study of vaccination and CD4 T cells after COVID-19. As for the study in general: The stimulating agents, overlapping spike peptides, came from SARS-CoV-2, HCoV-NL63, HCoV-OC43 and HCoV-229E.

Oncomine TCR Beta short-read sequencing was applied to DNA from cultured CD4+ T cells. Cultured CD4+ T cells were the source of extracted genomic DNA. TCRdb reprocessed the PCR reads with MiXCR, giving one entry per CDR3 protein. The table lists some 9,600 distinct CDR3 sequences, 45% to 50% of them singletons. Treatment: approximately nine-day PBMC culture with coronavirus spike peptide pools or control peptides (ViraFEST assay). Expansion of antigen-specific T cells with peptide pools by ViraFEST preceded sequencing of TCRs. The study's findings and limits: Spike mono-reactivity was found in 304 of 307 vaccine-specific clones from convalescent patients.

Germline CDR1 MNHNS, CDR2 SASEGT. The CDR3 has 15 amino acids. With V trimmed by 5 bases and J by 1 base, 2 bases remained unmatched. Notes on this clonotype: The antigen remains unidentified.

Sequenced sample: CD4+ T cells from blood, cultured in vitro. The clonotype was recovered from a human donor who had recovered from COVID-19. The gene calls are TRBV6-1 and TRBJ1-6, with 7 bases that match TRBD1. The CDR3: CASSTTGSYNSPLHF. The DNA for the CDR3 is TGTGCCAGCAGTACGACAGGGTCCTATAATTCACCCCTCCACTTT.